This TCR beta chain was retrieved from a study of cytomegalovirus exposure and HLA in healthy donors. Across the whole study: Earlier findings included roughly 120 million unique TCR beta sequences obtained from some 180 million T cells. Study-wide results and limits: Presence/absence analyses supposed approximately even sequencing depth among donors.

Primers for the PCR totalled 60 Vbeta and 13 Jbeta. TCRdb's table, derived via immunoSEQ multiplex PCR, lists solely in-frame clones and lacks some. This table has around 180,000 clones, around 79% appearing once. Notes on this clone: The target antigen is unknown.

From germline, CDR1 is SGHTA and CDR2 FQGNSA. This CDR3 contains 13 residues. The V and J ends lost 7 bases and 6 bases respectively, with 15 bases between them. The TCR originated in a woman aged 40 to 50 in good health and CMV-seronegative. Sequenced input: PBMCs. V and J are TRBV7-2 and TRBJ1-2, with no clear D. The CDR3 sequence: CASKPPGSHGYTF. CDR3 sequence (DNA): TGTGCCAGCAAGCCGCCGGGGTCTCATGGCTACACCTTC.